This TCR beta chain was recovered during a study of blood T cells in healthy people across ages. Study-wide results and caveats: More naive CD4+ cells and higher diversity were found in long-lived than in aged donors.

Germline CDR1 reads SGHAT; CDR2 reads FQNNGV. V was trimmed by 4 bases and J by 6 bases, leaving 12 bases between them. CDR3 length: 14 amino acids. Alongside a J-beta primer mix, a sample-barcoded 5' primer served in a second PCR lasting 7 to 11 cycles. TCRdb reprocessed the 5' RACE reads via MiXCR and lists one record per CDR3 protein. The table has 1.4 million or so distinct CDR3 sequences, approximately 42% seen once. A note on this clonotype: Antigen: not known.

The V and J genes are TRBV11-2 and TRBJ2-2; tentative D call: TRBD1 (6 bases). Sequencing was done on a sample of blood. The clonotype originates from a woman aged 18-29 years in good health. The CDR3 spells CASSSNNRAGELFF. CDR3 DNA sequence: TGTGCCAGCAGCTCGAATAACAGGGCCGGGGAGCTGTTTTTT.